The clone carrying this T cell receptor (beta chain) was detected only a few times. The target antigen is unknown. Germline values: CDR1 MNHEY, CDR2 SMNVEV (reference sequence). The CDR3 has 16 amino acids. Germline trimming cut 6 bases from V and 4 bases from J; bases unmatched to any gene: 4. Separate from the approximately 730-subject first cohort, the approximately 120-subject validation cohort was the one that the donors belonged to. Profiling relied on immunoSEQ multiplex PCR, and the TCRdb table lists in-frame clones only, not all of them. This sample has some 120,000 clones, with about 90% found just once. This entry comes from a study of cytomegalovirus exposure and HLA in healthy donors. Notes on the study in general: Altogether, 150 to 200 TCR beta chains were recorded as cytomegalovirus-associated. According to a later analysis, TCR clusters from the first cohort tended to co-occur in the roughly 130 validation repertoires. According to reports, the classifier identified cytomegalovirus status with high specificity and sensitivity.

What was sequenced was PBMCs. The receptor was isolated from a woman under 30 in good health and CMV-seronegative. The gene calls are TRBV27 and TRBJ2-2; 14 bases align to TRBD2. CDR3 sequence: CASSRLAGGITGELFF. The DNA for the CDR3 is TGTGCCAGCAGCAGACTAGCGGGAGGGATCACCGGGGAGCTGTTTTTT.